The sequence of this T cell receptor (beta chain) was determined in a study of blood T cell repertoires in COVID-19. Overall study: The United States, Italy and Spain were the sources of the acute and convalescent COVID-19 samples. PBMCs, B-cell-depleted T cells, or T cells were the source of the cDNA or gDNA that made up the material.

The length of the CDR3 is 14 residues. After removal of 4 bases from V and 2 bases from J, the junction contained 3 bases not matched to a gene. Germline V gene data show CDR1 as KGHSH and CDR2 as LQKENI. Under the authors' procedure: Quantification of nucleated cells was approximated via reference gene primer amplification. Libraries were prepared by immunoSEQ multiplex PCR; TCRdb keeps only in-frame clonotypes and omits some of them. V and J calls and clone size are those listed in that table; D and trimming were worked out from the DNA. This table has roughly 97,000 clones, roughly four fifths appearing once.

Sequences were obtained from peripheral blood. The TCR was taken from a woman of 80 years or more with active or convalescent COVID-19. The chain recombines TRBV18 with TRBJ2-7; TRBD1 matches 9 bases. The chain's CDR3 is CASSLTGGTYEQYF. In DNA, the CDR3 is TGTGCCAGCTCACTCACAGGGGGCACCTACGAGCAGTACTTC.